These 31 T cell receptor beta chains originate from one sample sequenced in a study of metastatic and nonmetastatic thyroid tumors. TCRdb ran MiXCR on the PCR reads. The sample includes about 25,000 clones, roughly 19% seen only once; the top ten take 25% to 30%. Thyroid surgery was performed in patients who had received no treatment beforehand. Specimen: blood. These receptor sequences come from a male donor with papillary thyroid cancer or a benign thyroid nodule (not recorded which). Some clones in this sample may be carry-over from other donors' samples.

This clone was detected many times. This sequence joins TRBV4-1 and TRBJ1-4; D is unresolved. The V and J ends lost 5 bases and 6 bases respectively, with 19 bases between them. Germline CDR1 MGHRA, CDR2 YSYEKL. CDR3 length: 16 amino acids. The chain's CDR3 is CASSLGRARQDEKLFF. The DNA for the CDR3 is TGCGCCAGCAGCTTAGGACGGGCCAGACAAGATGAAAAACTGTTTTTT.

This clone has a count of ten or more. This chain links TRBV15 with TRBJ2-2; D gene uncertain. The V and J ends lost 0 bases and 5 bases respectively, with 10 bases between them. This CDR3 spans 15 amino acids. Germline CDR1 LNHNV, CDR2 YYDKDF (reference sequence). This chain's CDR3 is CATSREPRPTGELFF. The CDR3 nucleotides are TGTGCCACCAGCAGAGAACCTCGACCTACCGGGGAGCTGTTTTTT.

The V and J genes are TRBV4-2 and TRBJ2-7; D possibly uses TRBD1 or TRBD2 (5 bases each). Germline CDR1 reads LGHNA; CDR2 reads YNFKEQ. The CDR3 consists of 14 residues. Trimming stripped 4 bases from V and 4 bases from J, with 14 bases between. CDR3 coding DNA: TGTGCCAGCAGCCTCCCCGGGGCGCTTTACGAGCAGTACTTC. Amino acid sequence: CASSLPGALYEQYF.

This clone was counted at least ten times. In DNA, the CDR3 is TGTGCCAGCAGTTACCGGGGGGCTGAAAAACTGTTTTTT. As protein: CASSYRGAEKLFF. The V gene is TRBV6-5, the J gene TRBJ1-4, with D perhaps matching TRBD1 (6 bases). Germline V gene sequence: CDR1 MNHEY, CDR2 SVGAGI. The CDR3 has 13 amino acids. Trimming pared 2 bases from V and 7 bases from J, leaving 8 bases between.

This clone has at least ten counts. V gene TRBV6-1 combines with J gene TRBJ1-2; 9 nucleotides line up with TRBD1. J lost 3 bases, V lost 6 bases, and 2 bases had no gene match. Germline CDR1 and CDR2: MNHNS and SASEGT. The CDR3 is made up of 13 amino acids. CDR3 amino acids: CASSRDRDYGYTF. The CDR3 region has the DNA TGTGCCAGCAGCCGGGACAGGGACTATGGCTACACCTTC.

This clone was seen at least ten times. CDR3 amino acids: CASSDVGTATYNEQFF. The CDR3 DNA is TGTGCCAGCAGTGACGTCGGGACAGCTACCTACAATGAGCAGTTCTTC. The V gene is TRBV6-4, the J gene TRBJ2-1; 7 bases are a match to TRBD1. After removal of 2 bases from V and 2 bases from J, the junction contained 6 bases not matched to a gene. The CDR3 runs 16 residues. Germline V gene sequence: CDR1 MRHNA, CDR2 SNTAGT.

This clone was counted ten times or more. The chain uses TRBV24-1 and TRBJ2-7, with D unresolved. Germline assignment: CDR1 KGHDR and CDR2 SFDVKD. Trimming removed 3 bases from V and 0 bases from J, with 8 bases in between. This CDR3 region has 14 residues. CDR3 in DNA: TGTGCCACCAGTGATCCTCAGAGCTCCTACGAGCAGTACTTC. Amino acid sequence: CATSDPQSSYEQYF.

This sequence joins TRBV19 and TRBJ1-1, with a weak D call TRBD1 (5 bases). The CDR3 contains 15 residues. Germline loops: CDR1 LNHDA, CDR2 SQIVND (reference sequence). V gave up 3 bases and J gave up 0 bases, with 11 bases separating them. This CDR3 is CASSMIRGMNTEAFF. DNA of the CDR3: TGTGCCAGTAGTATGATCCGGGGGATGAACACTGAAGCTTTCTTT. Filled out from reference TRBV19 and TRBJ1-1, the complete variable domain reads DGGITQSPKYLFRKEGQNVTLSCEQNLNHDAMYWYRQDPGQGLRLIYYSQIVNDFQKGDIAEGYSVSREKKESFPLTVTSAQKNPTAFYLCASSMIRGMNTEAFFGQGTRLTVV.

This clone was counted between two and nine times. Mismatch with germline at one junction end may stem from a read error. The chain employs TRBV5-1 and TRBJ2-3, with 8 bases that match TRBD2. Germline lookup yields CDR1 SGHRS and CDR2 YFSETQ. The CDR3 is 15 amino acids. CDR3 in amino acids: CPSSFSGTRVYTQYF. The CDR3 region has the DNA TGCCCCAGCAGCTTTAGCGGGACTCGGGTATATACGCAGTATTTT.

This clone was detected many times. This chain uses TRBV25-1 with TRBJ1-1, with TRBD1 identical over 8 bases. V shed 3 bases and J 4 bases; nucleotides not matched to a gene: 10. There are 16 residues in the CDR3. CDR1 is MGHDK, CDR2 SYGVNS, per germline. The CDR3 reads CASSETGTGVSTEAFF. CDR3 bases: TGTGCCAGCAGTGAGACCGGGACAGGCGTGAGCACTGAAGCTTTCTTT.

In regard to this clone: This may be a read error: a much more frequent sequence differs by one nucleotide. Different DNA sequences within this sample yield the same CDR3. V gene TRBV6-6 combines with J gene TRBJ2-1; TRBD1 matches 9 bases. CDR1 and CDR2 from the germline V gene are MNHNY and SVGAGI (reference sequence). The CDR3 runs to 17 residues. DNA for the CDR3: TGTGCCAGCAGATTACTTCCGGGACAGGGATCATACAATGAGCAGCTCTTC. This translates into CASRLLPGQGSYNEQLF.

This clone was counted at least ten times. The CDR3 region is CSVEESGREAFF. The DNA of the CDR3 is TGCAGCGTTGAAGAGTCCGGCAGGGAAGCTTTCTTT. The V gene is TRBV29-1, the J gene TRBJ1-1; no reliable D call. The germline V gene encodes CDR1 SQVTM and CDR2 ANQGSEA. Trimming took off 0 bases at V and 8 bases at J, with 10 bases between the two ends. CDR3 length equals 12 residues.

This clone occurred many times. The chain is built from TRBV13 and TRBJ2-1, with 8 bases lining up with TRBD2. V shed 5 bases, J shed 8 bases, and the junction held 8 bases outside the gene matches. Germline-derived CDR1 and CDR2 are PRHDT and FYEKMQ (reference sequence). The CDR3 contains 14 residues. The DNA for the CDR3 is TGTGCCAGCAGCCCCGGGACTAGGTCCTATGAGCAGTTCTTC. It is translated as CASSPGTRSYEQFF.

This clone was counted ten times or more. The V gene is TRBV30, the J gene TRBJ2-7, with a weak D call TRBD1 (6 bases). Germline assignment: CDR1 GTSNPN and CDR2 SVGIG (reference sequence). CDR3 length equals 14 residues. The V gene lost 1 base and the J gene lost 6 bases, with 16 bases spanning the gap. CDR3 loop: CAWSGTGLGVEQYF. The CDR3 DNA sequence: TGTGCCTGGAGTGGAACAGGGTTAGGTGTCGAGCAGTACTTC.

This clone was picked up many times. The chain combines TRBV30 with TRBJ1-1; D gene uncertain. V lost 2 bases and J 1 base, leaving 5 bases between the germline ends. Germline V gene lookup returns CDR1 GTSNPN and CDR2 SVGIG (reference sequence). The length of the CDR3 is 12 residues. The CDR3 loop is CAWSLGNTEAFF. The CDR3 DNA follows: TGTGCCTGGAGTCTAGGGAACACTGAAGCTTTCTTT.

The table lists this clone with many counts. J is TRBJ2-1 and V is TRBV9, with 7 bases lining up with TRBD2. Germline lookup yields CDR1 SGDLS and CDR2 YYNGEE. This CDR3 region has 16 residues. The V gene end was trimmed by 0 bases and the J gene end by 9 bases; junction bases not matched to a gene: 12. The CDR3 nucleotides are TGTGCCAGCAGCGTAGAGGGTCTAGCGGCCAGAGGTGAGCAGTTCTTC. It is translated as CASSVEGLAARGEQFF.

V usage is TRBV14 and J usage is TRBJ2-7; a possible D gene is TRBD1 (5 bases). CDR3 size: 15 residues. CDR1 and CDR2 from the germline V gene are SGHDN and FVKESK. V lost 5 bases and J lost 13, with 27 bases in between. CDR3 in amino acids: CASSNGQGQSYDHYF. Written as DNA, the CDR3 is TGTGCCAGCAGCAATGGTCAGGGCCAGTCCTACGATCATTACTTC.

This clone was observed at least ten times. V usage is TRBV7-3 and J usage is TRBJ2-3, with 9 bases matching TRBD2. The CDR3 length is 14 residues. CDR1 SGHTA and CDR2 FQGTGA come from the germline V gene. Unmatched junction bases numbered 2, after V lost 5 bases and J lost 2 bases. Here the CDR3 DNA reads TGTGCCAGCAGCCTAGCGGGGATCACAGATACGCAGTATTTT. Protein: CASSLAGITDTQYF. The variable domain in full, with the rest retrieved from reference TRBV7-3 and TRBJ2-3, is GAGVSQTPSNKVTEKGKYVELRCDPISGHTALYWYRQSLGQGPEFLIYFQGTGAADDSGLPNDRFFAVRPEGSVSTLKIQRTERGDSAVYLCASSLAGITDTQYFGPGTRLTVL.

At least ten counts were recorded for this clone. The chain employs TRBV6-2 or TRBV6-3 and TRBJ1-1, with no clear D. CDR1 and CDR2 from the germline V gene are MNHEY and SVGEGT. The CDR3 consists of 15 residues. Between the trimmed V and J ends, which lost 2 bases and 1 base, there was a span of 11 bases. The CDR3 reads CASSYRALGNTEAFF. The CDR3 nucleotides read TGTGCCAGCAGTTACCGCGCCTTGGGGAACACTGAAGCTTTCTTT.

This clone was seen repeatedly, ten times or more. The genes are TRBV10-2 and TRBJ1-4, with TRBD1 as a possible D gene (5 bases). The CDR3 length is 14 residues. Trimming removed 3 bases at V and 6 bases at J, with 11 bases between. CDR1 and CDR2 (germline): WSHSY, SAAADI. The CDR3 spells CASSDLKGDEKLFF. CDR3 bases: TGCGCCAGCAGTGATTTAAAAGGGGATGAAAAACTGTTTTTT.

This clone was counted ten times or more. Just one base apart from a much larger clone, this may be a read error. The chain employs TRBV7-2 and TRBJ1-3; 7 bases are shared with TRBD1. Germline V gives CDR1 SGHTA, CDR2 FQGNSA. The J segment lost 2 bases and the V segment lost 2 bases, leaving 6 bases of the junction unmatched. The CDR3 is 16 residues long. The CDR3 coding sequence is TGTGCCAGCAGCTTATCGGGACAGTTCCCTGGAAACACCATATATTTT. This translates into CASSLSGQFPGNTIYF.

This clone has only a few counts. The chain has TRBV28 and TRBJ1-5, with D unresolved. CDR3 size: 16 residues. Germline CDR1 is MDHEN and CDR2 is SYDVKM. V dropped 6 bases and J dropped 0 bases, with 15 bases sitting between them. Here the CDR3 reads CASSQTGGYSNQPQHF. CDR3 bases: TGTGCCAGCAGCCAAACCGGAGGGTATAGCAATCAGCCCCAGCATTTT.

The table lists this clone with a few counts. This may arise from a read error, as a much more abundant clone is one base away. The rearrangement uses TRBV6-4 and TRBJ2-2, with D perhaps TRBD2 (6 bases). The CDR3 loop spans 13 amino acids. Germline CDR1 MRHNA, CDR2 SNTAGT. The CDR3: CASSDKQAGEVFF. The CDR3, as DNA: TGTGCCAGCAGTGATAAACAAGCCGGGGAGGTGTTTTTT.

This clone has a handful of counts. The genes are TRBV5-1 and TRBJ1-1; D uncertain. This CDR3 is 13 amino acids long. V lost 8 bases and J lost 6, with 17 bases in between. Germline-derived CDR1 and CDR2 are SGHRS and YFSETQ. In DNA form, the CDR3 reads TGCGCCAGGAGCCTCGAGCGGATCCCTGAAGCTTTCTTT. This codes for CARSLERIPEAFF.

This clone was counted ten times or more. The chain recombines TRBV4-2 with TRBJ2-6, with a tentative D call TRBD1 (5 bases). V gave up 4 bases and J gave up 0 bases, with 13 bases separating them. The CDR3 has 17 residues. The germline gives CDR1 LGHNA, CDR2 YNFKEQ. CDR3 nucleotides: TGTGCCAGCAGCCCAGGAATTACAGGCTCTGGGGCCAACGTCCTGACTTTC. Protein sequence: CASSPGITGSGANVLTF.

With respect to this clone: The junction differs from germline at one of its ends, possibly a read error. This CDR3 is CASSLGVAGNFGYTF. The DNA of the CDR3 is TGTGCCAGCAGCCTAGGGGTAGCGGGGAACTTTGGCTACACCTTC. The genes are TRBV3-1 and TRBJ1-2; D may be TRBD1 (5 bases). The CDR3 consists of 15 residues. Germline-derived CDR1 and CDR2 are LGHDT and YNNKEL (reference sequence).

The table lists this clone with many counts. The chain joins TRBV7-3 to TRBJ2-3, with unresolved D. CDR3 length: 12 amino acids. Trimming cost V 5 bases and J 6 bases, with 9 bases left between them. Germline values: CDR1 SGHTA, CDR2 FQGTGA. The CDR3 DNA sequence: TGTGCCAGCAGCCCGAGCCCCGATACGCAGTATTTT. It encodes CASSPSPDTQYF.

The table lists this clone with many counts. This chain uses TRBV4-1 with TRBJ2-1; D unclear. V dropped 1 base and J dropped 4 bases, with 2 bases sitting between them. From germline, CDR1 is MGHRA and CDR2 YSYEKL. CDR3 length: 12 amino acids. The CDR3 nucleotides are TGCGCCAGCAGCCAAGGGTACAATGAGCAGTTCTTC. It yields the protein CASSQGYNEQFF.

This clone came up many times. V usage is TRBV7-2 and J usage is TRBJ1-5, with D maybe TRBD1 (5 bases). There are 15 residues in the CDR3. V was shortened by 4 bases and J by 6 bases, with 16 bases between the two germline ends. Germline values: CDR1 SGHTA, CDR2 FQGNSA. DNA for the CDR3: TGTGCCAGCAGCTCATCCCCGGGGGGGGGTCAGCCCCAGCATTTT. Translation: CASSSSPGGGQPQHF. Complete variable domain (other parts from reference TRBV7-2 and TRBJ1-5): GAGVSQSPSNKVTEKGKDVELRCDPISGHTALYWYRQSLGQGLEFLIYFQGNSAPDKSGLPSDRFSAERTGGSVSTLTIQRTQQEDSAVYLCASSSSPGGGQPQHFGDGTRLSIL.

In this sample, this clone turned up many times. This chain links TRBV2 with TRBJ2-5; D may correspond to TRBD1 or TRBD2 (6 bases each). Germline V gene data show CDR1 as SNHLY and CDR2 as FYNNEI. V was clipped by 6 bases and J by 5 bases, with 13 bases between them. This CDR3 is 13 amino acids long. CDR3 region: CASRPTGRETQYF. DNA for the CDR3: TGTGCCAGCAGACCCACAGGGAGGGAGACCCAGTACTTC.

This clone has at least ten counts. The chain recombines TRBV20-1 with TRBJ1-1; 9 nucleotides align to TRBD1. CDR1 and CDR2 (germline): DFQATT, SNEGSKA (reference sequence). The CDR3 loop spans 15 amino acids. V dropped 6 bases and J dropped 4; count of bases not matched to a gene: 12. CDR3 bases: TGCAGTGCGCCTGCGTCCGGGACAGGGATCACTGAAGCTTTCTTT. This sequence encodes CSAPASGTGITEAFF.